This is a list of T cell receptor beta chains from one sample in a study of post-analysis software for immune sequencing data. TCRdb recomputed calls from the PCR reads with MiXCR, one row per CDR3 protein. The table includes about 770,000 distinct CDR3 sequences, about half detected once. What was sequenced was blood. All receptors derive from a girl between 10 and 17 years old with multiple sclerosis. CDR3s include the opening cysteine and the closing phenylalanine or tryptophan.

J gene	V gene	CDR3 protein
TRBJ2-3	TRBV20-1	CSARDLTDTQYF
TRBJ2-7	TRBV7-2	CASSRGQELEQYF
TRBJ1-6	TRBV20-1	CSARTTRDNSPLHF
.	TRBV11-2	CASSLGKGGDSLAGGYNEQYF
TRBJ2-3	TRBV5-1	CASSLLASGRSTDTQYF
TRBJ2-7	TRBV20-1	CSARDARSGGDYEQYF
TRBJ2-7	TRBV7-2	CASSQRTSGYEQYF
TRBJ2-3	TRBV20-1	CSASELPGSDTQYF
TRBJ2-5	TRBV28	CASSPPGAFWETQYF
TRBJ2-3	TRBV6-1	CASSEGSGDRLLDTQYF
TRBJ1-2	TRBV12-3/TRBV12-4	CASSSPTSNGGRDYGYTF
TRBJ2-7	TRBV4-3	CASSQLTGYYEQYF
TRBJ2-7	TRBV12-3/TRBV12-4	CASTPTATFYEQYF
TRBJ1-5	TRBV5-1	CASSIEGNQPQHF
TRBJ1-4	TRBV12-3/TRBV12-4	CASSLYLATNEKLFF
TRBJ2-1	TRBV5-6	CASSLGTGSIDEQFF
TRBJ1-5	TRBV21-1	CASSKGRGTQPQHF
TRBJ2-3	TRBV4-1	CASSQGTGQVDTQYF
TRBJ2-1	TRBV5-6	CASSLVPSQKPYNEQFF
TRBJ2-1	TRBV20-1	CSASGIEEYYNEQFF
TRBJ1-1	TRBV7-9	CASSSARGQGNTEAFF
TRBJ1-5	TRBV27	CASSLSANVNQPQHF
TRBJ1-1	TRBV5-5	CASSLARSYKNTEAFF
TRBJ2-3	TRBV7-9	CASAGQVSTDTQYF
TRBJ2-3	TRBV10-3	CAISEGSTSTDTQYF
TRBJ2-1	TRBV29-1	CGVVAGVGYNEQFF
TRBJ2-2	TRBV29-1	CSVELRTSGELFF
TRBJ2-3	TRBV7-2	CASSPLGGSGTGGTDTQYF
TRBJ2-7	TRBV20-1	CSARVEAGISYEQYF
TRBJ2-7	TRBV11-2	CASSLVSWDMSSYEQYF
TRBJ2-7	TRBV24-1	CATSDPRHGYEQYF
TRBJ1-1	TRBV7-9	CASSIGTAGDTEAFF
TRBJ2-3	TRBV20-1	CSVPTSGGITDTQYF
TRBJ1-4	TRBV7-9	CASSLGEGLFF
TRBJ2-7	TRBV7-9	CASSLVERDPYEQYF
TRBJ1-2	TRBV20-1	CSARDQSTNYGYTF
.	TRBV11-2	CASSLYGTSGTFYEQYF
TRBJ2-3	TRBV4-3	CASSPRSGRPGLGDTQYF
TRBJ1-2	TRBV5-1	CASSSVDLSGNYGYTF
TRBJ2-7	TRBV5-1	CASSPRDDEQYF
TRBJ2-3	TRBV7-9	CASSLDGDTQYF
TRBJ2-1	TRBV6-5	CASSNTAGGPWDEQFF
TRBJ2-5	TRBV6-6	CASSQTPFRAFQETQYF
TRBJ2-1	TRBV20-1	CSARTLAGDYNEQFF
TRBJ1-2	TRBV6-1	CTSSQKGPDTYGYTF
TRBJ2-3	TRBV7-8	CASRPDRLSTDTQYF
.	TRBV6-5	CASSGSGISDEQYF
TRBJ2-1	TRBV12-3/TRBV12-4	CASRYLPGTGPNEQFF
TRBJ1-5	TRBV20-1	CSARDHQGADQPQHF
TRBJ1-1	TRBV29-1	CSVRTVNTEAFF
TRBJ1-2	TRBV6-6	CASSRTGMGAGYTF
TRBJ2-1	TRBV6-6	CASSKNNEQFF
TRBJ2-5	TRBV20-1	CSARRGLAGGILQETQYF
TRBJ2-1	TRBV6-5	CASSYSLGVAGTYNEQFF
TRBJ2-7	TRBV5-8	CASSFGLDTYEQYF
TRBJ2-7	TRBV28	CASSPVGELSYEQYF
TRBJ1-4	TRBV15	CATSRDTAGRFEKLFF
TRBJ1-4	TRBV15	CATSRSRFGGEKLFF
TRBJ2-1	TRBV9	CASSSRDGSFF